This T cell receptor beta chain was obtained from a study of T-cell reconstitution after alpha-beta-depleted transplantation in children. Broader study findings: Several hundred expanded graft clones reportedly gave rise to the alpha-beta T cells present about two months after transplant. High day-60 TCRbeta diversity in some patients came from surviving recipient T cells and thymic progenitors.

From germline, CDR1 is MGHRA and CDR2 YSYEKL. V lost 5 bases to trimming and J lost 3 bases; unmatched junction nucleotides: 14. The CDR3 extends over 17 amino acids. Unique molecular identifiers were built into the TCRbeta library. TCRdb ran MiXCR on the PCR reads and lists one entry per CDR3 protein. Of 130,000 to 150,000 distinct CDR3 sequences in the sample, around 8.5% were seen once. This clonotype appeared many times. The antigen remains unidentified. The chain joins TRBV4-1 to TRBJ2-3, with TRBD2 identical over 7 bases. This TCR was recovered from a female patient aged 2-9 years who had a stem cell transplant for congenital amegakaryocytic thrombocytopenia, so the T cells may come from the graft donor. The sequenced sample was PBMCs, mostly from graft donor cells, obtained 180 days after TCRalphabeta/CD19-depleted stem cell transplant. CDR3 bases: TGCGCCAGCAGCGACGACGGAGGCGGGAGTGCGACAGATACGCAGTATTTT. Amino acid sequence: CASSDDGGGSATDTQYF.